Presented here are 11 T cell receptor beta chains from one specimen sequenced in a study of T cell repertoires in cytomegalovirus infection. Each CDR3 protein gets one entry after TCRdb re-called the reads with MiXCR. The sample lists about 920,000 distinct CDR3 sequences; approximately 30% were seen once. No antigens are known for them. Source: cultured CD8+ T cells from PBMCs, taken from culture after CMV antigen stimulation. These receptors originate from a human donor in good health (CMV status not recorded). Some clones in this sample may be carry-over from other donors' samples.

The V and J genes are TRBV10-3 and TRBJ1-2; unclear D gene. Trimming shortened V by 0 bases and J by 4 bases, and 6 bases separated the two germline ends. Germline V gene lookup returns CDR1 ENHRY and CDR2 SYGVKD. This CDR3 region has 13 residues. In nucleotides, the CDR3 is TGTGCCATCAGTGAGTCGGCAGCCTATGGCTACACCTTC. Translation: CAISESAAYGYTF.

At least ten counts were recorded for this clonotype. V usage is TRBV5-4 and J usage is TRBJ2-1; TRBD2 agrees at 15 bases. Germline V gene lookup returns CDR1 SGHNT and CDR2 YYREEE (reference sequence). The CDR3 sequence is 19 residues long. After removal of 3 bases from V and 2 bases from J, the junction contained 9 bases not matched to a gene. CDR3 nucleotides: TGTGCCAGCAGCTCCAAGGGACTAGCGGGGGGCCAACCCTACAATGAGCAGTTCTTC. Translated, it gives CASSSKGLAGGQPYNEQFF.

The sample holds many counts of this clonotype. The chain is built from TRBV7-8 and TRBJ2-1; D is undetermined. The CDR3 covers 14 residues. Germline-derived CDR1 and CDR2 are SGHVS and FQNEAQ. Trimming left V 5 bases short and J 2 bases short, with 10 bases between. The CDR3: CASSPGPTYNEQFF. The CDR3 DNA sequence: TGTGCCAGCAGCCCCGGACCGACCTACAATGAGCAGTTCTTC.

With respect to this clonotype: One end of the junction fails to match germline, which may point to a read error. The CDR3 DNA sequence: TGTGCCAGCGGACAGGGCAATCAGCCCCGGCATTTT. Its translation is CASGQGNQPRHF. The chain carries TRBV5-6 and TRBJ1-5; TRBD1 matches 8 bases. The V gene's germline CDR1 is SGHDT and CDR2 YYEEEE. The CDR3 covers 12 residues. The full variable domain, completed using reference TRBV5-6 and TRBJ1-5, is DAGVTQSPTHLIKTRGQQVTLRCSPKSGHDTVSWYQQALGQGPQFIFQYYEEEERQRGNFPDRFSGHQFPNYSSELNVNALLLGDSALYLCASGQGNQPRHFGDGTRLSIL.

The CDR3 reads CASSYFGGYNEQFF. The CDR3 nucleotides are TGTGCCAGCAGTTATTTCGGGGGATACAATGAGCAGTTCTTC. The chain recombines TRBV6-5 with TRBJ2-1, with D perhaps TRBD2 (6 bases). The CDR3 has 14 amino acids. With 3 bases removed from V and 4 bases from J, the gap between germline ends came to 10 bases. Germline CDR1 reads MNHEY; CDR2 reads SVGAGI.

The V gene is TRBV6-2 or TRBV6-3, the J gene TRBJ1-2; 8 nucleotides agree with TRBD1. Germline V CDR1 and CDR2: MNHEY, SVGEGT. J lost 2 bases, V lost 1 base, and 6 bases had no gene match. The CDR3 covers 16 residues. CDR3 loop: CASSYFSGQENYGYTF. The CDR3 region has the DNA TGTGCCAGCAGTTACTTCTCGGGACAGGAGAACTATGGCTACACCTTC.

This clonotype was counted only a few times. The chain combines TRBV15 with TRBJ1-2, with D possibly matching TRBD1 (5 bases). Germline V lookup: CDR1 LNHNV, CDR2 YYDKDF (reference sequence). V lost 0 bases, J lost 4 bases, and 12 bases lay in between. The CDR3 extends over 15 amino acids. The CDR3 loop is CATSRDPGDRYGYTF. Written as DNA, the CDR3 is TGTGCCACCAGCAGAGACCCCGGGGACCGCTATGGCTACACCTTC. Full variable domain (remainder filled in from reference TRBV15 and TRBJ1-2): DAMVIQNPRYQVTQFGKPVTLSCSQTLNHNVMYWYQQKSSQAPKLLFHYYDKDFNNEADTPDNFQSRRPNTSFCFLDIRSPGLGDTAMYLCATSRDPGDRYGYTFGSGTRLTVV.

The chain employs TRBV29-1 and TRBJ2-7, with a weak D call TRBD2 (5 bases). Trimming removed 8 bases at V and 2 bases at J, with 16 bases between. Germline lookup yields CDR1 SQVTM and CDR2 ANQGSEA. CDR3 length: 13 amino acids. CDR3 DNA: TGCAGCATCGAGGGCAACAGTCCCTACGAGCAGTACTTC. Translated: CSIEGNSPYEQYF.

The V call is TRBV5-6, the J call TRBJ2-5; D not resolved. Between the trimmed V and J ends, which lost 1 base and 3 bases, there was a span of 10 bases. Germline CDR1 and CDR2: SGHDT and YYEEEE. The CDR3 totals 14 residues. CDR3 DNA sequence: TGTGCCAGCAGCTTGTTATACATAGAAGAGACCCAGTACTTC. Translating it yields CASSLLYIEETQYF.

This chain joins TRBV19 and TRBJ1-5; D perhaps matches TRBD1 (5 bases). Trimming left V 3 bases short and J 9 bases short, with 18 bases between. CDR3 length equals 15 residues. CDR1 is LNHDA, CDR2 SQIVND, per germline (reference sequence). CDR3 sequence reads: CASSIGFPGIGPQHF. CDR3 nucleotides: TGTGCCAGTAGTATCGGGTTCCCAGGGATTGGGCCCCAGCATTTT.

In this sample, this clonotype turned up a few times. This chain joins TRBV11-3 and TRBJ2-3, with TRBD2 matching over 10 bases. CDR1 and CDR2 (germline): SGHNT, YENEEA. This CDR3 comprises 15 residues. J gave up 4 bases and V 3 bases, and 4 bases lay outside the gene matches. In nucleotides, the CDR3 is TGTGCCAGCAGCTTCAAGCGGGGGGGATCAGATACGCAGTATTTT. Translated: CASSFKRGGSDTQYF. Complete variable domain (other parts from reference TRBV11-3 and TRBJ2-3): EAGVVQSPRYKIIEKKQPVAFWCNPISGHNTLYWYLQNLGQGPELLIRYENEEAVDDSQLPKDRFSAERLKGVDSTLKIQPAELGDSAVYLCASSFKRGGSDTQYFGPGTRLTVL.